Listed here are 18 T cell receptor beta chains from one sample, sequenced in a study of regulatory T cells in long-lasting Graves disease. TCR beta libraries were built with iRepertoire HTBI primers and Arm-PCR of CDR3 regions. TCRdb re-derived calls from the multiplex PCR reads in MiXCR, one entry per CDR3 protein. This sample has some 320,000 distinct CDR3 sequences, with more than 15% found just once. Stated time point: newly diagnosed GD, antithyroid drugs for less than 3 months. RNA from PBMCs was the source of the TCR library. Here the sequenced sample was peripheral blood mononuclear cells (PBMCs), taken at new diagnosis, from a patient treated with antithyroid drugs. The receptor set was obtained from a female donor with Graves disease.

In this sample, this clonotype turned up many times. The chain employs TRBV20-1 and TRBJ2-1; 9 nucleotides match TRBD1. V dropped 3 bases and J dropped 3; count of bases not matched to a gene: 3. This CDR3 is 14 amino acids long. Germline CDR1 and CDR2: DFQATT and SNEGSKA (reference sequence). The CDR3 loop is CSASWGQGYNEQFF. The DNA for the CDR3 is TGCAGTGCTAGTTGGGGACAGGGCTACAATGAGCAGTTCTTC.

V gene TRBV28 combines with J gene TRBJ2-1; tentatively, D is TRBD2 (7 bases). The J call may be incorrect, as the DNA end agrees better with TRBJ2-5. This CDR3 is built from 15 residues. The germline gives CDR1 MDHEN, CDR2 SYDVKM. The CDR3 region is CASSLIQGGEETQYF. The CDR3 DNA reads TGTGCCAGCAGTTTGATACAGGGAGGGGAAGAGACCCAGTACTTC.

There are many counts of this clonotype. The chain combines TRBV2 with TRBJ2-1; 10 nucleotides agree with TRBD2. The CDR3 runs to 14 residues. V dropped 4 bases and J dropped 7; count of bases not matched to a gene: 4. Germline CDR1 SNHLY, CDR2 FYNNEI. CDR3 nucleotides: TGTGCCAGCAGTGGGACTAGCGGAAGGAATGAGCAGTTCTTC. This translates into CASSGTSGRNEQFF.

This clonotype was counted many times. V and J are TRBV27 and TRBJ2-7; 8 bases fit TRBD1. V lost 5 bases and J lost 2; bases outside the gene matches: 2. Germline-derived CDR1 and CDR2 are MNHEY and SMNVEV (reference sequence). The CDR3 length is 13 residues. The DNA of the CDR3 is TGTGCCAGCAGTGTGGACAGGGCCTACGAGCAGTACTTC. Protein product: CASSVDRAYEQYF.

The CDR3 protein is CASSSQRTGADEQYF. The CDR3 DNA reads TGTGCCAGCAGCTCTCAAAGGACAGGAGCAGACGAGCAGTACTTC. The chain joins TRBV11-2 to TRBJ2-7; TRBD1 matches at 7 bases. Germline CDR1 SGHAT, CDR2 FQNNGV. The CDR3 runs 15 residues. Losses at the gene ends were 4 bases for V and 5 bases for J; bases not matched to a gene: 11.

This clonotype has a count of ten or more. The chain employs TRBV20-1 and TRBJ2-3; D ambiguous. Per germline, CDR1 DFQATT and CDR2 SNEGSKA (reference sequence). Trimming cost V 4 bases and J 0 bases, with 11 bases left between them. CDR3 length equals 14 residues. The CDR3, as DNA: TGCAGTGCTACAACGGCCGCTAGCACAGATACGCAGTATTTT. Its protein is CSATTAASTDTQYF.

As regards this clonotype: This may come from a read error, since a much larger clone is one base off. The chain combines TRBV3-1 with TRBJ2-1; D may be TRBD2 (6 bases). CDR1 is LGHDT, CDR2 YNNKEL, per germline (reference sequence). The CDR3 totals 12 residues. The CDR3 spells CAISPWRGEQFF. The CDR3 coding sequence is TGTGCCATCAGCCCCTGGAGGGGAGAGCAGTTCTTC.

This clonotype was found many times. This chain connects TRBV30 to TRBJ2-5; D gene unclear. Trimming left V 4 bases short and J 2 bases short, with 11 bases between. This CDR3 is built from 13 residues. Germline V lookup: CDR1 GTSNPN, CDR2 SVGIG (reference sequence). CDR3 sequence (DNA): TGTGCCTGGATTGGAATAGCTCAAGAGACCCAGTACTTC. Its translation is CAWIGIAQETQYF.

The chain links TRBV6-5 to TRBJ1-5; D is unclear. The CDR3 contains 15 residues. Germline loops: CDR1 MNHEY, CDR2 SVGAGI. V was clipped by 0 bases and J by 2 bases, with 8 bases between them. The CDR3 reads CASSYSAQGNQPQHF. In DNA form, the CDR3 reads TGTGCCAGCAGTTACTCGGCGCAGGGCAATCAGCCCCAGCATTTT.

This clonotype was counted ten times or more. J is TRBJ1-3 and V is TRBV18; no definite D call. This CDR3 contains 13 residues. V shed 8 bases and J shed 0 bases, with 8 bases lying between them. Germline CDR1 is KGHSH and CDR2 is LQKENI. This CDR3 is CASADDSGNTIYF. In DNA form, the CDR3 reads TGTGCCAGCGCGGATGACTCTGGAAACACCATATATTTT. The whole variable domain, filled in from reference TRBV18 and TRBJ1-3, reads NAGVMQNPRHLVRRRGQEARLRCSPMKGHSHVYWYRQLPEEGLKFMVYLQKENIIDESGMPKERFSAEFPKEGPSILRIQQVVRGDSAAYFCASADDSGNTIYFGEGSWLTVV.

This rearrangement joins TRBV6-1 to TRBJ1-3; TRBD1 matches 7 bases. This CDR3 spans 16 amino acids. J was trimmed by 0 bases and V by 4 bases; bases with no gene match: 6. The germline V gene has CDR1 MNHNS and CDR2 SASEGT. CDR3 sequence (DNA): TGTGCCAGCAGTGCCCGGGACAGTACCTCTGGAAACACCATATATTTT. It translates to CASSARDSTSGNTIYF.

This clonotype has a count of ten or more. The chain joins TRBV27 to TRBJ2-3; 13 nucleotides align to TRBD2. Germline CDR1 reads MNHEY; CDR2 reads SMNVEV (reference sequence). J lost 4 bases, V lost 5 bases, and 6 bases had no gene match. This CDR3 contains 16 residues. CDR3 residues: CASSPGTSGIADTQYF. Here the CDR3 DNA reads TGTGCCAGCAGTCCCGGGACTAGCGGGATAGCAGATACGCAGTATTTT.

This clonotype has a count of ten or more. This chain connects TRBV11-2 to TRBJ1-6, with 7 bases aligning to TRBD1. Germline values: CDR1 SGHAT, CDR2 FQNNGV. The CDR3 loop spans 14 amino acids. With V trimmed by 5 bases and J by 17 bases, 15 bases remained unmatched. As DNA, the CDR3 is TGTGCCAGCAGCGGTCTCCCGGGACAGTCGGGTTTCCACTTT. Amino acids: CASSGLPGQSGFHF.

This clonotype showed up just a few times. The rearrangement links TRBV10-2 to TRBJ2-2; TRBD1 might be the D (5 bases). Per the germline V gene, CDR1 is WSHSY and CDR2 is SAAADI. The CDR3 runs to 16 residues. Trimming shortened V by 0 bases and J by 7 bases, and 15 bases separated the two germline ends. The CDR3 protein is CASSESAGIIFGELFF. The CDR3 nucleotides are TGCGCCAGCAGTGAGTCTGCAGGGATAATTTTCGGGGAGCTGTTTTTT.

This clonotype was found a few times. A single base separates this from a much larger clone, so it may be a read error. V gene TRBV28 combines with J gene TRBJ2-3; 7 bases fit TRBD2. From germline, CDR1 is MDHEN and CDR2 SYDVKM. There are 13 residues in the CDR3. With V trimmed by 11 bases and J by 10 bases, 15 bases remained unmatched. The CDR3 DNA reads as TGTGCCGCTACCCGACCCCGGGGGGATGCGCAGTATTTT. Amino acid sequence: CAATRPRGDAQYF.

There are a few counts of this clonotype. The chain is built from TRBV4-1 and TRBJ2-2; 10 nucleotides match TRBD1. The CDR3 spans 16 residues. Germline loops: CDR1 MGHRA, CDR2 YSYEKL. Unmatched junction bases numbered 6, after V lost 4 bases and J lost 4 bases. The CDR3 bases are TGCGCCAGCAGCCCCACCGGGACAGGGGCCACCGGGGAGCTGTTTTTT. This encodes CASSPTGTGATGELFF.

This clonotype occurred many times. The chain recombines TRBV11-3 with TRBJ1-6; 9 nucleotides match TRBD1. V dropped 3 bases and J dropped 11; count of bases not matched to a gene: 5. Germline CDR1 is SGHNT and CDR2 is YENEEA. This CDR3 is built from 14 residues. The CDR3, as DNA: TGTGCCAGCAGCTTGAGGACAGGGGATCCACCCCTCCACTTT. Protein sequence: CASSLRTGDPPLHF.

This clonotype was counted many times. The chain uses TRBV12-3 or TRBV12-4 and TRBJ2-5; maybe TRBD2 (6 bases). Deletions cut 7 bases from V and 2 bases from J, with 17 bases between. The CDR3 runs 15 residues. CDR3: CASTTFGDLQETQYF. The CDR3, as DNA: TGTGCCAGCACCACCTTCGGGGACTTACAAGAGACCCAGTACTTC.